The 20 T cell receptor beta chains below all came from one sample that was sequenced in a study of beta chain features in type 1 diabetes. What was sequenced were expressed TCRB transcripts, since all of the isolated RNA had been reverse transcribed. Assay used: immunoSEQ multiplex PCR; TCRdb lists only in-frame clones, some missing. The table lists around 250,000 clones, 68% of them singletons, with around 0.05% in the top ten. Sample: naive CD4+ T cells from blood. The receptors were gathered from a man between 25 and 39 years old in good health.

The CDR3 region is CASSLSYDTQYF. The CDR3 DNA is TGTGCCAGCAGTTTATCGTACGATACGCAGTATTTT. The genes are TRBV28 and TRBJ2-3, with D unresolved. Germline CDR1 and CDR2: MDHEN and SYDVKM. V was cut by 1 base and J by 6 bases, with 5 bases left in between. The CDR3 has 12 amino acids.

The chain recombines TRBV14 with TRBJ2-1; 8 nucleotides agree with TRBD1. V lost 4 bases, J lost 5 bases, and 4 bases stayed unmatched. Germline V gene data show CDR1 as SGHDN and CDR2 as FVKESK. The CDR3 has 14 residues. The CDR3 bases are TGTGCCAGCAGCCCGGACAGGGCAAACAATGAGCAGTTCTTC. Translating it yields CASSPDRANNEQFF.

The chain is built from TRBV5-1 and TRBJ2-1; TRBD1 might be the D (6 bases). The CDR3 covers 14 residues. Germline assignment: CDR1 SGHRS and CDR2 YFSETQ. The V gene lost 6 bases and the J gene lost 4 bases, with 14 bases spanning the gap. CDR3 coding DNA: TGCGCCAGCACTTCCCCGGGACAATACAATGAGCAGTTCTTC. Residues: CASTSPGQYNEQFF.

The chain links TRBV6-5 to TRBJ2-1; 10 nucleotides agree with TRBD2. The CDR3 length is 15 residues. The V segment lost 7 bases and the J segment 3 bases; nucleotides outside the gene matches: 6. Germline CDR1 and CDR2: MNHEY and SVGAGI. CDR3 in amino acids: CASMSPSGGYNEQFF. The CDR3 DNA reads TGTGCCAGCATGTCCCCTAGCGGGGGCTACAATGAGCAGTTCTTC.

CDR3 residues: CASRPGGSGDTQYF. CDR3 DNA sequence: TGTGCCAGCAGGCCAGGGGGTTCGGGAGATACGCAGTATTTT. The chain combines TRBV28 with TRBJ2-3; 7 nucleotides align to TRBD1. The ends lost 6 bases at V and 5 bases at J; junction bases unmatched: 8. The CDR3 has 14 amino acids. In germline, CDR1 is MDHEN, CDR2 SYDVKM.

The gene calls are TRBV29-1 and TRBJ2-7; perhaps D is TRBD1 or TRBD2 (6 bases each). CDR3 length: 13 residues. Per the germline V gene, CDR1 is SQVTM and CDR2 is ANQGSEA. V lost 7 bases, J lost 4 bases, and 17 bases lay in between. The CDR3 coding sequence is TGCAGCGCTCTGACCAAGGGGGGATACGAGCAGTACTTC. Amino acid sequence: CSALTKGGYEQYF.

This chain uses TRBV7-9 with TRBJ1-2, with no clear D. CDR1 and CDR2 (germline): SEHNR, FQNEAQ (reference sequence). This CDR3 is built from 13 residues. Trimming removed 2 bases at V and 0 bases at J, with 4 bases between. DNA of the CDR3: TGTGCCAGCAGCTTAACGGCTAACTATGGCTACACCTTC. Translated: CASSLTANYGYTF.

This chain joins TRBV30 and TRBJ1-4; D might be TRBD1 (6 bases). Deletions cut 0 bases from V and 8 bases from J, with 10 bases between. Per the germline V gene, CDR1 is GTSNPN and CDR2 is SVGIG (reference sequence). The CDR3 has 13 amino acids. The CDR3 nucleotides are TGTGCCTGGAGTGTAGGGACAAACGAAAAACTGTTTTTT. Translating it yields CAWSVGTNEKLFF.

This clone turned up a few times. The chain carries TRBV6-1 and TRBJ2-4, with D possibly being TRBD1 (5 bases). From germline, CDR1 is MNHNS and CDR2 SASEGT. V was clipped by 3 bases and J by 9 bases, with 12 bases between them. The CDR3 consists of 13 residues. For the CDR3, the DNA is TGTGCCAGCAGTGACAGGGCCGACGGCATTCAGTACTTC. Its translation: CASSDRADGIQYF.

This clone turned up a few times. The rearrangement joins TRBV18 to TRBJ2-3, with 7 bases lining up with TRBD1. V was clipped by 3 bases and J by 4 bases; unmatched bases: 4. The CDR3 sequence is 14 residues long. Germline CDR1 is KGHSH and CDR2 is LQKENI. CDR3 loop: CASSPRQGPDTQYF. DNA for the CDR3: TGTGCCAGCTCACCTCGACAGGGCCCAGATACGCAGTATTTT.

As DNA, the CDR3 is TGCAGCGTTGAAGGGGAGGGAGAGACCCAGTACTTC. It yields the protein CSVEGEGETQYF. The V gene is TRBV29-1, the J gene TRBJ2-5, with 7 nucleotides matching TRBD2. V shed 1 base and J 4 bases; nucleotides not matched to a gene: 0. This CDR3 has 12 residues. Germline CDR1 and CDR2: SQVTM and ANQGSEA.

This clone was picked up a small number of times. The rearrangement uses TRBV12-5 and TRBJ2-2; D is uncertain. Trimming cost V 2 bases and J 5 bases, with 9 bases left between them. This CDR3 has 14 amino acids. Germline CDR1 and CDR2: LGHNT and FRNRAP. The CDR3 sequence is CASGLTPETGELFF. In DNA form, the CDR3 reads TGTGCTAGTGGTTTGACCCCAGAAACCGGGGAGCTGTTTTTT.

The genes are TRBV4-1 and TRBJ2-1; TRBD2 aligns across 8 bases. After removal of 8 bases from V and 2 bases from J, the junction contained 5 bases not matched to a gene. Germline V lookup: CDR1 MGHRA, CDR2 YSYEKL. The CDR3 spans 14 residues. For the CDR3, the DNA is TGCGCCAGCGGTGAGCGGGAGCCCTACAATGAGCAGTTCTTC. The encoded protein is CASGEREPYNEQFF.

This clone came up once. The V gene is TRBV27, the J gene TRBJ2-7; D ambiguous. Germline V gene data show CDR1 as MNHEY and CDR2 as SMNVEV (reference sequence). Trimming removed 5 bases at V and 1 base at J, with 12 bases between. CDR3 length equals 14 residues. The CDR3 is CASSPRTASYEQYF. CDR3 coding DNA: TGTGCCAGCAGTCCTAGGACGGCTTCCTACGAGCAGTACTTC.

This chain connects TRBV29-1 to TRBJ2-3; possibly TRBD2 for D (6 bases). CDR1 SQVTM and CDR2 ANQGSEA come from the germline V gene. V was cut by 4 bases and J by 3 bases, with 17 bases left in between. The CDR3 is made up of 15 amino acids. Written as DNA, the CDR3 is TGCAGCGTTGGTTTGGGAGGCGGTGGGACAGATACGCAGTATTTT. Protein product: CSVGLGGGGTDTQYF.

Only a few counts were recorded for this clone. This chain uses TRBV7-2 with TRBJ2-7; unclear D gene. V shed 1 base and J shed 3 bases, with 10 bases lying between them. The germline V gene encodes CDR1 SGHTA and CDR2 FQGNSA. This CDR3 contains 14 residues. The CDR3 sequence is CASSLGAGNYEQYF. In nucleotides, the CDR3 is TGTGCCAGCAGCTTAGGGGCTGGGAACTACGAGCAGTACTTC.

The chain couples TRBV29-1 to TRBJ1-2, with 7 bases identical to TRBD1. The CDR3 loop spans 14 amino acids. With V trimmed by 6 bases and J by 8 bases, 15 bases remained unmatched. Looked up from germline, CDR1 is SQVTM and CDR2 is ANQGSEA. The chain's CDR3 is CSVITTTGRHGYTF. Written as DNA, the CDR3 is TGCAGCGTAATAACTACGACAGGGAGGCACGGCTACACCTTC.

CDR3 protein: CASRLDSKNIQYF. In nucleotides, the CDR3 is TGTGCAAGTCGCCTGGACAGCAAAAACATTCAGTACTTC. The chain has TRBV12-2 and TRBJ2-4; the table's D gene call, TRBD1, was not cross checked with the DNA. TRBV12-2 is recorded as a pseudogene. The CDR3 covers 13 residues.

In regard to this clone: The junction departs from germline at one end; a sequencing error may be responsible. V usage is TRBV9 and J usage is TRBJ2-3; D remains ambiguous. Germline V gene data show CDR1 as SGDLS and CDR2 as YYNGEE. This CDR3 comprises 17 residues. The DNA for the CDR3 is TGTGCCGGCAGCCCCACCCCCGTGGGCAGATACACAGATACGCAGTATTTT. Amino acid sequence: CAGSPTPVGRYTDTQYF. The full variable domain, its missing parts supplied by reference TRBV9 and TRBJ2-3, is DSGVTQTPKHLITATGQRVTLRCSPRSGDLSVYWYQQSLDQGLQFLIQYYNGEERAKGNILERFSAQQFPDLHSELNLSSLELGDSALYFCAGSPTPVGRYTDTQYFGPGTRLTVL.

The chain uses TRBV15 and TRBJ2-1, with TRBD1 as a possible D gene (6 bases). Trimming took off 0 bases at V and 10 bases at J, with 19 bases between the two ends. Germline lookup yields CDR1 LNHNV and CDR2 YYDKDF (reference sequence). CDR3 length: 16 residues. Here the CDR3 DNA reads TGTGCCACCAGCAGAGATCAAACAACAGGGCGTCGGGAGCAGTTCTTC. Translating gives CATSRDQTTGRREQFF.